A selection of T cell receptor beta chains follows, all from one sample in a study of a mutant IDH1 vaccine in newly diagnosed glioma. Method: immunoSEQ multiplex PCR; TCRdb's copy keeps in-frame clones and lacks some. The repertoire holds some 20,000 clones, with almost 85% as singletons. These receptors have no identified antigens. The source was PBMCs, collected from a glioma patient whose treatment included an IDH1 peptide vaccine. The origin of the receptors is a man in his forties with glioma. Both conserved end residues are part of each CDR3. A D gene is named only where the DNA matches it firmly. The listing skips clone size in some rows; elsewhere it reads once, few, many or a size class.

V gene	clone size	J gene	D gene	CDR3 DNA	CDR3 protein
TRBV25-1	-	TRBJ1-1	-	TGTGCCAGCAGTGATAGTCCCGGACTGCCTGAAGCTTTCTTT	CASSDSPGLPEAFF
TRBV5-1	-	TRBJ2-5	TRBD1	TGCGCCAGCAGCTTGGGGGACAGGGTATCACGAGAGACCCAGTACTTC	CASSLGDRVSRETQYF
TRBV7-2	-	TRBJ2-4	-	TGTGCCAGCAGCCCCACCACAAACATTCAGTACTTC	CASSPTTNIQYF
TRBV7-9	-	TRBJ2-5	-	TGTGCCAGCAGCTTTTCCCGTTCTATGGAGACCCAGTACTTC	CASSFSRSMETQYF
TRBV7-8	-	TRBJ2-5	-	TGTGCCAGCAGCTTAAGGGGGTCTAGGGAGACCCAGTACTTC	CASSLRGSRETQYF
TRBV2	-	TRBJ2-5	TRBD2	TGTGCCAGCAGTTACGGACTAGCGGGAGAAGAGACCCAGTACTTC	CASSYGLAGEETQYF
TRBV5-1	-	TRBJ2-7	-	TGCGCCAGCAGCTTGGCCGTCTCCTACGAGCAGTACTTC	CASSLAVSYEQYF
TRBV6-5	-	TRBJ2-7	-	TGTGCCAGCTCCGGGCAGGGGGACTACCTCTACGAGCAGTACTTC	CASSGQGDYLYEQYF
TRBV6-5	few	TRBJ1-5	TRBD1	TGTGCCAGCAGACAACAGGGGGCCTTCAATCAGCCCCAGCATTTT	CASRQQGAFNQPQHF
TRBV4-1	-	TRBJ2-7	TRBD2	TGCGCCAGCAGCCAAGGGGTTGGTAGCGGGGTAAGCTCCTACGAGCAGTACTTC	CASSQGVGSGVSSYEQYF
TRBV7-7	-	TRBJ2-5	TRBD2	TGTGCCAGCAGCCGCGGGACTAGCGGGGCCCAAGAGACCCAGTACTTC	CASSRGTSGAQETQYF
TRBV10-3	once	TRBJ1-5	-	TGTGCCATCAGTGAGAAACTTGGTACACAGCCCCAGCATTTT	CAISEKLGTQPQHF